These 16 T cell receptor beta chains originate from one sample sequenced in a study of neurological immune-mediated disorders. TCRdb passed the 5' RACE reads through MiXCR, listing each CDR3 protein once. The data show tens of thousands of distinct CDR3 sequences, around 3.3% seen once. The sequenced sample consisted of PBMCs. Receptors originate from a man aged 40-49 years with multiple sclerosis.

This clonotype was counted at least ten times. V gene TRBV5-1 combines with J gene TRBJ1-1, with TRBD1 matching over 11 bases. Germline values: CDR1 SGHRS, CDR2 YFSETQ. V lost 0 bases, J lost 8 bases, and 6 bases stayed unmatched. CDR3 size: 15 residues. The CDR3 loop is CASSLVGTGGEEAFF. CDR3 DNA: TGCGCCAGCAGCTTGGTTGGGACAGGGGGAGAGGAAGCTTTCTTT.

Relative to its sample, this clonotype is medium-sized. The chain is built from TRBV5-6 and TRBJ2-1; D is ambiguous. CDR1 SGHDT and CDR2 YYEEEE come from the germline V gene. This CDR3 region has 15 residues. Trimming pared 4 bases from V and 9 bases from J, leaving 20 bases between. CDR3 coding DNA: TGTGCCAGCAGCGGTATTAATGGAGAGAGTGGTGAGCAGTTCTTC. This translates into CASSGINGESGEQFF. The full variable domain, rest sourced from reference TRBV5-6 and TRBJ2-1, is DAGVTQSPTHLIKTRGQQVTLRCSPKSGHDTVSWYQQALGQGPQFIFQYYEEEERQRGNFPDRFSGHQFPNYSSELNVNALLLGDSALYLCASSGINGESGEQFFGPGTRLTVL.

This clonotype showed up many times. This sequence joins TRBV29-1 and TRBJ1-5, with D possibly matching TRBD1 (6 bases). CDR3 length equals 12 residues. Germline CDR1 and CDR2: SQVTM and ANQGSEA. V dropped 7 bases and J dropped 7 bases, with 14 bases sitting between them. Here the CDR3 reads CSAGGRGQPQHF. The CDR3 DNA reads TGCAGCGCGGGGGGCCGGGGGCAGCCCCAGCATTTT.

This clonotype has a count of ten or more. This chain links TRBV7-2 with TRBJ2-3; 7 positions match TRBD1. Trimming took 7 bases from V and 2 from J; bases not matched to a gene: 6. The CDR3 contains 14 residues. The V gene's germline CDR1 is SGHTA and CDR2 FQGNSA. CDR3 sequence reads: CASTSGQSTDTQYF. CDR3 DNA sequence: TGTGCCAGCACCTCGGGACAGTCCACAGATACGCAGTATTTT.

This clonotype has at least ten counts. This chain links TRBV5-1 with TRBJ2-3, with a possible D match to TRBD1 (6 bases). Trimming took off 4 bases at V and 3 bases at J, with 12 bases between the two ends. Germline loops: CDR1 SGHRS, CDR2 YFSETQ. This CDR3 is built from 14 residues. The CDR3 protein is CASSIIQGTDTQYF. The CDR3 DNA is TGCGCCAGCAGCATTATACAGGGTACAGATACGCAGTATTTT.

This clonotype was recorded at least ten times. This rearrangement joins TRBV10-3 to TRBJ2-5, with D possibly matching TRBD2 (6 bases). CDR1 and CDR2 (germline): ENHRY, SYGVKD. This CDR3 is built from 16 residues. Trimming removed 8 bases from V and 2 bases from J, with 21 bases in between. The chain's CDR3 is CAIRNPGGYRQETQYF. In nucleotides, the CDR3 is TGTGCCATCCGGAACCCCGGAGGGTACAGGCAAGAGACCCAGTACTTC.

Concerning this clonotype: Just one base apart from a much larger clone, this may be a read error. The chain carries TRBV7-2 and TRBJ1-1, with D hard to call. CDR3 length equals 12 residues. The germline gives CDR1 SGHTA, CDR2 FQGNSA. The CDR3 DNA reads TGTGCCAGCAGCCTGGTGGCCCATGGCGGATACTTT. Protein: CASSLVAHGGYF.

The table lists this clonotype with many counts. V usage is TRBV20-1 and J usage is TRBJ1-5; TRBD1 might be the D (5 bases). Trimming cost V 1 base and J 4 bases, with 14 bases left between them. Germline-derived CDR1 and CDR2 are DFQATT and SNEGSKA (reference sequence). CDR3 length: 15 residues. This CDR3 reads CSARGGGLGNQPQHF. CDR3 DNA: TGCAGTGCTAGAGGGGGGGGACTAGGAAATCAGCCCCAGCATTTT.

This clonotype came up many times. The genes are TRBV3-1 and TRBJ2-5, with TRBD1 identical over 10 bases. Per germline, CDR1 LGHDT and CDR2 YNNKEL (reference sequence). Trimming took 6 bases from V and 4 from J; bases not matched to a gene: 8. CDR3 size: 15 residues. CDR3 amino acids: CASREDRGPGETQYF. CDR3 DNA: TGTGCCAGCAGAGAAGACAGGGGGCCCGGAGAGACCCAGTACTTC.

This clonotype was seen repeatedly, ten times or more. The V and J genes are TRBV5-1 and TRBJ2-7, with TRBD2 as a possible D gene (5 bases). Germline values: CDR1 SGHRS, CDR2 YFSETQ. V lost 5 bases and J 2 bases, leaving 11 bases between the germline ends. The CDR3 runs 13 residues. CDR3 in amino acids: CASRSGEPYEQYF. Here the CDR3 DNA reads TGCGCCAGCAGGTCCGGGGAGCCCTACGAGCAGTACTTC.

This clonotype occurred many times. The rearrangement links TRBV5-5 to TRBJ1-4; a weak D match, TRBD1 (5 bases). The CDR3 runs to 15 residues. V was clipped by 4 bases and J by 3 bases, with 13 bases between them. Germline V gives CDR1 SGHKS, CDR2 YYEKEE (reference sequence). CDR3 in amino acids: CASSPTGASNEKLFF. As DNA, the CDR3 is TGTGCCAGCAGCCCTACCGGGGCGTCTAATGAAAAACTGTTTTTT.

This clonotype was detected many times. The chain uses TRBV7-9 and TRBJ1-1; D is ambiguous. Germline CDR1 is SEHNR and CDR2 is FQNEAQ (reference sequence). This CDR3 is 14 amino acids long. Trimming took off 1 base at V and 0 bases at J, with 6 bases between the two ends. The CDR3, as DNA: TGTGCCAGCAGCTTAGGCCTGCTGAACACTGAAGCTTTCTTT. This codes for CASSLGLLNTEAFF.

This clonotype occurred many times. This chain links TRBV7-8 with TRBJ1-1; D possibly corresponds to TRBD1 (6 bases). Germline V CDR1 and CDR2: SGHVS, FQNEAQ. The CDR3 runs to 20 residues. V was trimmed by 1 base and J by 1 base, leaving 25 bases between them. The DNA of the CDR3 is TGTGCCAGCAGCTTAGGGTCAGGGGTTGATCCGATCGCTAGGAACACTGAAGCTTTCTTT. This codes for CASSLGSGVDPIARNTEAFF.

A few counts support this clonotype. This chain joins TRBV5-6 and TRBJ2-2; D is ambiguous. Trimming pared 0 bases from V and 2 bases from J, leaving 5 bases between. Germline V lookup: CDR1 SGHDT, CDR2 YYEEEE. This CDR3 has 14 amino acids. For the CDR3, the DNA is TGTGCCAGCAGCTTGGGACCCAACACCGGGGAGCTGTTTTTT. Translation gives CASSLGPNTGELFF.

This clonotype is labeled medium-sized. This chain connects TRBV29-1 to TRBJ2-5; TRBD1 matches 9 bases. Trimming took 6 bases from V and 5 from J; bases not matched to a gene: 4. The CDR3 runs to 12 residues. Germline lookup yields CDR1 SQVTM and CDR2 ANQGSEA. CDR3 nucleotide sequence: TGCAGCGTCTACGGACAGGGGGAGACCCAGTACTTC. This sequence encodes CSVYGQGETQYF.

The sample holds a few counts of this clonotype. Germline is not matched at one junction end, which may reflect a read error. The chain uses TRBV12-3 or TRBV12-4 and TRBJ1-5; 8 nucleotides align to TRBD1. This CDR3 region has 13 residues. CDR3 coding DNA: TGTGCCAGCAGTCGGACAGGGCCCAAGACCCAGAATTTT. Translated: CASSRTGPKTQNF.